This entry concerns a single TCR beta chain. Its antigen is currently unknown. This specimen belongs to a study of PD-1 blockade in classical Hodgkin lymphoma. Study-level points and caveats: Newly diagnosed patients had baseline TCR diversity that was reportedly lower than that of healthy donors. Complete responders' baseline diversity resembled that of newly diagnosed patients. There was a significant rise in CD4+ TCR diversity by C4D1, with no such rise for CD8+.

Clones were read by immunoSEQ multiplex PCR, and TCRdb kept only the in-frame ones, dropping some. The repertoire has some 93,000 clones, 83% of them found once; the top ten carry about 18%. Germline trimming cut 5 bases from V and 2 bases from J; bases unmatched to any gene: 7. Germline CDR1 is SGHRS and CDR2 is YFSETQ. The CDR3 extends over 14 amino acids. The time point was: cycle 4 day 1 (C4D1), after five to seven weeks of nivolumab. All patients experienced relapse after autologous stem cell transplantation, and brentuximab vedotin exposure was variable. The chain has TRBV5-1 and TRBJ2-7; 7 bases are shared with TRBD2. The TCR originated in a human donor with classical Hodgkin lymphoma. Sequencing was performed on peripheral blood mononuclear cells (PBMCs), taken before the fourth cycle of nivolumab. As DNA, the CDR3 is TGCGCCAGCAGTCGGGGGGACGGCCCCTACGAGCAGTACTTC. This gives the protein CASSRGDGPYEQYF.